The rows below give T cell receptor beta chains drawn from one sample of a study of blood T cell repertoires in COVID-19. Generated by immunoSEQ multiplex PCR, the TCRdb table keeps only in-frame clones and is missing some. The data hold roughly 31,000 clones, with 85% to 90% observed a single time. The sequenced sample was peripheral blood. The receptors here all came from a man older than 75 with acute or convalescent COVID-19. CDR3s include the opening cysteine and the closing phenylalanine or tryptophan. D genes are given only for firm matches. Rows give clone size only sometimes, using once, few, many, or a class for an expanded clone.

J gene	D gene	V gene	clone size	CDR3 DNA	CDR3 protein
TRBJ2-3	NA	TRBV24-1	NA	TGTGCCACCAGTGATCCCACAGCCGTTAGCACAGATACGCAGTATTTT	CATSDPTAVSTDTQYF
TRBJ2-1	TRBD2	TRBV7-2	NA	TGTGCCAGCAGCTTAGTCCTAGCGGGGGCAAATGAGCAGTTCTTC	CASSLVLAGANEQFF
TRBJ1-2	TRBD1	TRBV11-2	NA	TGTGCCAGCAGCTTAAGACAGGGCCTCTACTATGGCTACACCTTC	CASSLRQGLYYGYTF
TRBJ1-2	NA	TRBV5-1	NA	TGCGCCAGCAGCTTGGAACACAGGGATTCTGGCTACACCTTC	CASSLEHRDSGYTF
TRBJ1-1	NA	TRBV12-3/TRBV12-4	NA	TGTGCCAGCAGTTTCCATAGGAACACTGAAGCTTTCTTT	CASSFHRNTEAFF
TRBJ2-7	NA	TRBV15	few	TGTGCCACCAGCGGGGCCGACAGGCCAAACGAGCAGTACTTC	CATSGADRPNEQYF
TRBJ2-7	NA	TRBV6-2/TRBV6-3	NA	TGTGCCAGCAGTACTCACTCGACAGGGAGGTTCTACGAGCAGTACTTC	CASSTHSTGRFYEQYF
TRBJ1-6	NA	TRBV7-6	few	TGTGCCAGCAGCTTAGATCCCCAGGGAAGCTCCTATAATTCACCCCTCCACTTT	CASSLDPQGSSYNSPLHF
TRBJ2-7	TRBD1	TRBV7-9	NA	TGTGCCAGCAGCTTAGCAGGCGGGACAGGGGCCTACGAGCAGTACTTC	CASSLAGGTGAYEQYF
TRBJ1-3	TRBD1	TRBV19	NA	TGTGCCAGTATCCCAACCGGACAGGGCGGAGGAAACACCATATATTTT	CASIPTGQGGGNTIYF
TRBJ1-4	TRBD1	TRBV6-5	few	TGTGCCAGCAGTTTACGGACAGGGCGCGAGGAAAAACTGTTTTTT	CASSLRTGREEKLFF
TRBJ2-1	NA	TRBV6-5	NA	TGTGCCAGCAGCCTCCGGGGGACGAGGCCGAATGAGCAGTTCTTC	CASSLRGTRPNEQFF
TRBJ2-7	NA	TRBV5-5	NA	TGTGCCAGCAGCTTCGACAGTTACGAGCAGTACTTC	CASSFDSYEQYF
TRBJ2-3	TRBD1	TRBV27	NA	TGTGCCAGCAGTTCACCCAGGACAGGGGGCACAGATACGCAGTATTTT	CASSSPRTGGTDTQYF
TRBJ2-2	NA	TRBV5-1	once	TGCGCCAGCCTGAAACAGAACACCGGGGAGCTGTTTTTT	CASLKQNTGELFF
TRBJ1-1	TRBD1	TRBV5-1	NA	TGCGCCAGCAGCCACGGGACAGAGAACACTGAAGCTTTCTTT	CASSHGTENTEAFF
TRBJ1-2	TRBD1	TRBV29-1	NA	TGCAGCGTTGATCAAGGGGGCTTTTATGGCTACACCTTC	CSVDQGGFYGYTF
TRBJ1-2	NA	TRBV3-1/TRBV3-2	NA	TGTGCCAGCAGCTTCCACAGGGACGGCTACACCTTC	CASSFHRDGYTF
TRBJ2-7	TRBD2	TRBV18	NA	TGTGCCAGCTCACCACTAGCGGGGGGCCAAAGCTCCTACGAGCAGTACTTC	CASSPLAGGQSSYEQYF
TRBJ1-5	TRBD1	TRBV5-1	NA	TGCGCCAGCAGCTTGGGGACAGGGGGGGATCAGCCCCAGCATTTT	CASSLGTGGDQPQHF
TRBJ1-6	NA	TRBV11-3	NA	TGTGCCAGCAGCTTAGATCAGAATTCACCCCTCCACTTT	CASSLDQNSPLHF
TRBJ2-3	NA	TRBV12-3/TRBV12-4	NA	TGTGCCAGCAGTTTTTCAACGCAGATGCAGTATTTT	CASSFSTQMQYF
TRBJ2-3	NA	TRBV19	few	TGTGCCAGTAGTCCGGCAGGAGGAATGCGCAGCACAGATACGCAGTATTTT	CASSPAGGMRSTDTQYF
TRBJ2-2	NA	TRBV6-1	NA	TGTGCCAGCAGTGAACCCGGGACCGGGGAGCTGTTTTTT	CASSEPGTGELFF
TRBJ1-1	NA	TRBV7-2	once	TGTGCCAGCAGCCCGCGGTCGAGTGTCCCTGAAGCTTTCTTT	CASSPRSSVPEAFF
TRBJ1-2	NA	TRBV30	once	TGTGCCTGGAGTGTACGGTTGCTCTCTAACTATGGCTACACCTTC	CAWSVRLLSNYGYTF
TRBJ2-3	TRBD2	TRBV7-2	once	TGTGCCAGCAGCTCGGGACTAGCCAACACAGATACGCAGTATTTT	CASSSGLANTDTQYF
TRBJ2-3	NA	TRBV11-2	NA	TGTGCCAGCAGCTTCGGCACAGATACGCAGTATTTT	CASSFGTDTQYF
TRBJ2-6	TRBD2	TRBV7-2	NA	TGTGCCAGCAGCTTGAGCGGGGGCGCCTCTGGGGCCAACGTCCTGACTTTC	CASSLSGGASGANVLTF
TRBJ1-1	NA	TRBV28	NA	TGTGCCACCCAGTCCTTCATGAACACTGAAGCTTTCTTT	CATQSFMNTEAFF
TRBJ1-4	NA	TRBV3-1/TRBV3-2	few	TGTGCCAGCAGCCAAAGGCAGGGATGGGAAAAACTGTTTTTT	CASSQRQGWEKLFF
TRBJ2-5	TRBD1	TRBV5-1	NA	TGCGCCAGCAGCCTTACCGACAGGGGGGAGACCCAGTACTTC	CASSLTDRGETQYF
TRBJ1-2	NA	TRBV19	NA	TGTGCCAGTATCCTTACAGGGTCGCGTGGCTACACCTTC	CASILTGSRGYTF
TRBJ2-2	TRBD2	TRBV10-2	NA	TGCGCCAGCAGTGACCCCCTAGCGGTCACGAACACCGGGGAGCTGTTTTTT	CASSDPLAVTNTGELFF
TRBJ1-3	NA	TRBV12-3/TRBV12-4	NA	TGTGCCAGCAGTTTGACAGCTCGAAACACCATATATTTT	CASSLTARNTIYF
TRBJ2-2	TRBD1	TRBV2	NA	TGTGCCAGCAGTTGGGACAGGGCCGGGGAGCTGTTTTTT	CASSWDRAGELFF
TRBJ2-1	NA	TRBV21-1	NA	TGTGCCAGCAGCAAACGGCCGGGGGAACACAATGAGCAGTTCTTC	CASSKRPGEHNEQFF
TRBJ2-7	NA	TRBV9	NA	TGTGCCAGCAGCGTTTCCAGACTCCCCTACGAGCAGTACTTC	CASSVSRLPYEQYF
TRBJ1-4	NA	TRBV25-1	NA	TGTGCCAGCAGCGCAAGACTCCCCGTTGAGGAACTGTTTTTT	CASSARLPVEELFF
TRBJ2-3	TRBD2	TRBV7-8	once	TGTGCCAGCAGCTTAGTAGCGGGGGGGCAGGTAGATACGCAGTATTTT	CASSLVAGGQVDTQYF
TRBJ1-6	NA	TRBV9	few	TGTGCCAGCAGCGACAGGGAATATTCACCCCTCCACTTT	CASSDREYSPLHF
TRBJ1-6	NA	TRBV7-8	NA	TGTGCCAGCAGCTTAGTCAGCTCCTATAATTCACCCCTCCACTTT	CASSLVSSYNSPLHF
TRBJ1-3	NA	TRBV18	once	TGTGCCAGCTCACGAGGGTCCGGAAACACCATATATTTT	CASSRGSGNTIYF
TRBJ1-2	TRBD1	TRBV28	NA	TGTGCCAGCAGCCCGCTAGGCAGGGGGCTGGGCTATGGCTACACCTTC	CASSPLGRGLGYGYTF
TRBJ1-2	NA	TRBV7-8	few	TGTGCCAGCAGCTCCCGACAGGCCTCCTTCCTCCTCAACTATGGCTACACCTTC	CASSSRQASFLLNYGYTF